Below, 10 T cell receptor beta chains from the same sample are listed, as sequenced in a study of cytomegalovirus exposure and HLA in healthy donors. Use of 60 Vbeta and 13 Jbeta primers characterized the PCR. The table came from immunoSEQ multiplex PCR; TCRdb's copy has only in-frame clones and leaves some out. The profile covers 150,000 to 200,000 clones, with around 85% appearing a single time and about 1.5% taken by the ten largest. The sample consisted of PBMCs. These receptors were collected from a man aged 45-65 years in good health and CMV-seropositive.

The DNA of the CDR3 is TGTGCCAGCAGTTTACCAGCGGGGAGCTCCTACGAGCAGTACTTC. Protein: CASSLPAGSSYEQYF. This chain links TRBV28 with TRBJ2-7, with TRBD2 matching 7 bases. The CDR3 loop spans 15 amino acids. The germline gives CDR1 MDHEN, CDR2 SYDVKM. V dropped 2 bases and J dropped 0; count of bases not matched to a gene: 4.

This clone was observed a few times. V gene TRBV5-1 combines with J gene TRBJ2-4; possible D gene TRBD2, 6 bases. The CDR3 consists of 18 residues. Germline V gene lookup returns CDR1 SGHRS and CDR2 YFSETQ. The V gene lost 0 bases and the J gene lost 0 bases, with 16 bases spanning the gap. The CDR3 here is CASSLAEGSQVAKNIQYF. The DNA for the CDR3 is TGCGCCAGCAGCTTGGCGGAGGGGTCGCAAGTAGCCAAAAACATTCAGTACTTC.

The chain joins TRBV10-3 to TRBJ2-7; TRBD2 matches at 8 bases. J lost 5 bases, V lost 4 bases, and 7 bases had no gene match. The CDR3 runs to 14 residues. Germline V gene sequence: CDR1 ENHRY, CDR2 SYGVKD. The CDR3 sequence: CAISGGAGVDEQYF. CDR3 DNA sequence: TGTGCCATCAGTGGCGGAGCGGGAGTAGACGAGCAGTACTTC.

This clone was counted a few times. The chain carries TRBV28 and TRBJ2-7, with 7 bases that match TRBD1. CDR1 MDHEN and CDR2 SYDVKM come from the germline V gene. The CDR3 contains 15 residues. Trimming took 3 bases from V and 0 from J; bases not matched to a gene: 5. The CDR3 reads CASSLGQLFSYEQYF. In DNA, the CDR3 is TGTGCCAGCAGTTTGGGACAGCTTTTCTCCTACGAGCAGTACTTC. Variable domain in full (rest from reference TRBV28 and TRBJ2-7): DVKVTQSSRYLVKRTGEKVFLECVQDMDHENMFWYRQDPGLGLRLIYFSYDVKMKEKGDIPEGYSVSREKKERFSLILESASTNQTSMYLCASSLGQLFSYEQYFGPGTRLTVT.

V gene TRBV7-2 combines with J gene TRBJ2-2, with 7 nucleotides matching TRBD1. Germline values: CDR1 SGHTA, CDR2 FQGNSA. The V gene end was trimmed by 3 bases and the J gene end by 5 bases; junction bases not matched to a gene: 3. This CDR3 has 14 amino acids. CDR3 DNA: TGTGCCAGCAGCTTCACACAGGGGACCGGGGAGCTGTTTTTT. Translation gives CASSFTQGTGELFF.

The chain links TRBV7-2 to TRBJ1-4, with 7 bases matching TRBD1. From germline, CDR1 is SGHTA and CDR2 FQGNSA. V was clipped by 5 bases and J by 4 bases; unmatched bases: 10. This CDR3 comprises 16 residues. The chain's CDR3 is CASSKTGSGINEKLFF. Here the CDR3 DNA reads TGTGCCAGCAGCAAGACAGGGTCGGGGATTAATGAAAAACTGTTTTTT.

This clone was observed a handful of times. The chain recombines TRBV4-1 with TRBJ2-3; 9 nucleotides line up with TRBD2. This CDR3 is 17 amino acids long. CDR1 and CDR2 (germline): MGHRA, YSYEKL. Trimming removed 3 bases from V and 6 bases from J; junction bases left unmatched: 13. As DNA, the CDR3 is TGCGCCAGCAGCCATGATTCGGTGGCGGGGGGGCGGGATACGCAGTATTTT. Translation gives CASSHDSVAGGRDTQYF.

This chain joins TRBV18 and TRBJ2-5; no clear D. The CDR3 extends over 13 amino acids. Per germline, CDR1 KGHSH and CDR2 LQKENI. V lost 3 bases and J 5 bases, leaving 10 bases between the germline ends. CDR3 DNA sequence: TGTGCCAGCTCACCCCTAGGCGATGAGACCCAGTACTTC. This codes for CASSPLGDETQYF.

V gene TRBV6-5 combines with J gene TRBJ1-1; D is unclear. This CDR3 has 13 amino acids. V was trimmed by 2 bases and J by 5 bases, leaving 9 bases between them. Germline loops: CDR1 MNHEY, CDR2 SVGAGI. The CDR3 is CASSYGGRTEAFF. The CDR3, as DNA: TGTGCCAGCAGTTACGGAGGGAGGACTGAAGCTTTCTTT.

This clone was observed a handful of times. The J gene is TRBJ2-3, the V gene TRBV4-3, with 7 bases fitting TRBD2. V lost 4 bases, J lost 2 bases, and 6 bases stayed unmatched. The CDR3 has 15 residues. Germline CDR1 and CDR2: LGHNA and YSLEER. The CDR3 loop is CASSRGLGNTDTQYF. The DNA of the CDR3 is TGCGCCAGCAGCCGAGGACTAGGGAACACAGATACGCAGTATTTT.